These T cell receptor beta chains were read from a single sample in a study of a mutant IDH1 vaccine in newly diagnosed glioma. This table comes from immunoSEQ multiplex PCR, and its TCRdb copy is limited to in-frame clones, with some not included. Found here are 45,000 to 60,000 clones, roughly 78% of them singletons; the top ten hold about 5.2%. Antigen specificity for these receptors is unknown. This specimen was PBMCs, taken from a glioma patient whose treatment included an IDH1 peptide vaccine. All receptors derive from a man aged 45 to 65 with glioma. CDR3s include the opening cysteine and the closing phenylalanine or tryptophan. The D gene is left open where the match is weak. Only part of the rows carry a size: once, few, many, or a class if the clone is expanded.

cdr3_nt: TGCGCCAGCAGCCTCGGCGGGGGCGTTAATGAAAAACTGTTTTTT
cdr3_aa: CASSLGGGVNEKLFF
v_call: TRBV4-1
clone_size: NA
d_call: NA
j_call: TRBJ1-4

cdr3_nt: TGTGCCAGCAAGGAAGACTTGAACACCGGGGAGCTGTTTTTT
cdr3_aa: CASKEDLNTGELFF
v_call: TRBV2
clone_size: NA
d_call: NA
j_call: TRBJ2-2

cdr3_nt: TGTGCCATCAGTGTCCCAGGGAGCTCCTACGAGCAGTACTTC
cdr3_aa: CAISVPGSSYEQYF
v_call: TRBV10-3
clone_size: NA
d_call: NA
j_call: TRBJ2-7

cdr3_nt: TGTGCCAGCAGCTTAGAGGGAGGGGAGACCCAGTACTTC
cdr3_aa: CASSLEGGETQYF
v_call: TRBV7-9
clone_size: NA
d_call: TRBD2
j_call: TRBJ2-5

cdr3_nt: TGTGCCAGCTCACCCACGTCGCGGGAAGCTTTCTTT
cdr3_aa: CASSPTSREAFF
v_call: TRBV18
clone_size: NA
d_call: NA
j_call: TRBJ1-1

cdr3_nt: TGTGCCTGGAGCTTAGGGGCGACCCAGTACTTC
cdr3_aa: CAWSLGATQYF
v_call: TRBV30
clone_size: NA
d_call: NA
j_call: TRBJ2-5

cdr3_nt: TGCGCCAGCAGCCAAGGGACTAGCGGGGGGGATGAGCAGTTCTTC
cdr3_aa: CASSQGTSGGDEQFF
v_call: TRBV4-3
clone_size: NA
d_call: TRBD2
j_call: TRBJ2-1

cdr3_nt: TGTGCCAGCAGCTTGGGACAGGGAAAGAACACTGAAGCTTTCTTT
cdr3_aa: CASSLGQGKNTEAFF
v_call: TRBV5-8
clone_size: NA
d_call: TRBD1
j_call: TRBJ1-1

cdr3_nt: TGTGCCAGCACCCCGGGACTAGGCCAGATAGATACGCAGTATTTT
cdr3_aa: CASTPGLGQIDTQYF
v_call: TRBV6-5
clone_size: NA
d_call: TRBD2
j_call: TRBJ2-3

cdr3_nt: TGTGCCAGCAGCTTATGGGGCGGGGGGGCCACAGATACGCAGTATTTT
cdr3_aa: CASSLWGGGATDTQYF
v_call: TRBV7-2
clone_size: NA
d_call: TRBD2
j_call: TRBJ2-3

cdr3_nt: TGCGCCAGCAGCTTGCACCTAGCGGGGGCCAACGAGCAGTACTTC
cdr3_aa: CASSLHLAGANEQYF
v_call: TRBV5-1
clone_size: NA
d_call: TRBD2
j_call: TRBJ2-7

cdr3_nt: TGTGCCAGCAGCTTAGGACTCAGGGGTTCCTACGAGCAGTACTTC
cdr3_aa: CASSLGLRGSYEQYF
v_call: TRBV11-2
clone_size: NA
d_call: NA
j_call: TRBJ2-7

cdr3_nt: TGTGCCAGCAGCTATGGAGGTGGCACTGAAGCTTTCTTT
cdr3_aa: CASSYGGGTEAFF
v_call: TRBV7-3
clone_size: few
d_call: NA
j_call: TRBJ1-1

cdr3_nt: TGTGCCAGCAGCCGAAATCAGGGATATGGCTACACCTTC
cdr3_aa: CASSRNQGYGYTF
v_call: TRBV7-2
clone_size: NA
d_call: NA
j_call: TRBJ1-2

cdr3_nt: TGTGCCAGCAGCGAGCGAGCCGTCACCTACGAGCAGTACTTC
cdr3_aa: CASSERAVTYEQYF
v_call: TRBV9
clone_size: NA
d_call: NA
j_call: TRBJ2-7

cdr3_nt: TGTGCCAGCAGCCCAGTTGACACTGAAGCTTTCTTT
cdr3_aa: CASSPVDTEAFF
v_call: TRBV11-1
clone_size: NA
d_call: NA
j_call: TRBJ1-1

cdr3_nt: TGTGCCAGCAGCCGAGGGAAGGGTGAAGCTTTCTTT
cdr3_aa: CASSRGKGEAFF
v_call: TRBV4-2
clone_size: NA
d_call: NA
j_call: TRBJ1-1

cdr3_nt: TGTGCCAGCAGCCCCAGAACCGGGACAGTAGTAGAAAAACTGTTTTTT
cdr3_aa: CASSPRTGTVVEKLFF
v_call: TRBV7-6
clone_size: NA
d_call: TRBD1
j_call: TRBJ1-4

cdr3_nt: TGTGCCAGCAGTAAGGGTGGCTTGCGGGAAAAACTGTTTTTT
cdr3_aa: CASSKGGLREKLFF
v_call: TRBV27
clone_size: NA
d_call: NA
j_call: TRBJ1-4

cdr3_nt: TGTGCCAGTAGTATGGGACAGGGGGGAAGCAGCAATCAGCCCCAGCATTTT
cdr3_aa: CASSMGQGGSSNQPQHF
v_call: TRBV19
clone_size: NA
d_call: TRBD1
j_call: TRBJ1-5

cdr3_nt: TGTGCCAGCAGACCCCCAACAGGGTACGGCGAGCAGTACTTC
cdr3_aa: CASRPPTGYGEQYF
v_call: TRBV6-6
clone_size: NA
d_call: NA
j_call: TRBJ2-7

cdr3_nt: TGCGCCAGCAGCCCTTCCCTGGGGAGCCTGAACACTGAAGCTTTCTTT
cdr3_aa: CASSPSLGSLNTEAFF
v_call: TRBV4-3
clone_size: NA
d_call: NA
j_call: TRBJ1-1

cdr3_nt: TGTGCCAGCAGCTTAGTTCTCAGGAGGAATGAGCAGTTCTTC
cdr3_aa: CASSLVLRRNEQFF
v_call: TRBV7-2
clone_size: NA
d_call: NA
j_call: TRBJ2-1

cdr3_nt: TGTGCCAGCAGCTTAGCCGGGACCAGCTCTGGAAACACCATATATTTT
cdr3_aa: CASSLAGTSSGNTIYF
v_call: TRBV7-8
clone_size: NA
d_call: NA
j_call: TRBJ1-3

cdr3_nt: TGTGCCAGTAGTTCCGACAGACTGAACACTGAAGCTTTCTTT
cdr3_aa: CASSSDRLNTEAFF
v_call: TRBV19
clone_size: NA
d_call: NA
j_call: TRBJ1-1

cdr3_nt: TGTGCCAGTAGTCTGGGACTAGCGGGGGACGAGCAGTACTTC
cdr3_aa: CASSLGLAGDEQYF
v_call: TRBV19
clone_size: NA
d_call: TRBD2
j_call: TRBJ2-7

cdr3_nt: TGTGCCAGCAGCTTAGCCCCAGGGGGTGGCTACACCTTC
cdr3_aa: CASSLAPGGGYTF
v_call: TRBV7-6
clone_size: few
d_call: TRBD1
j_call: TRBJ1-2

cdr3_nt: TGCGCCAGCAGCCAAGATGCGAGCGGGGGGTGGACAGATACGCAGTATTTT
cdr3_aa: CASSQDASGGWTDTQYF
v_call: TRBV4-1
clone_size: NA
d_call: TRBD2
j_call: TRBJ2-3

cdr3_nt: TGCAGCGCCATTCCGGACAGGGAATTTACCGAGCAGTACTTC
cdr3_aa: CSAIPDREFTEQYF
v_call: TRBV29-1
clone_size: NA
d_call: TRBD1
j_call: TRBJ2-7

cdr3_nt: TGTGCCAGCAGCTTAGAATCTGGTGAAGCTTTCTTT
cdr3_aa: CASSLESGEAFF
v_call: TRBV7-9
clone_size: NA
d_call: NA
j_call: TRBJ1-1

cdr3_nt: TGTGCCAGCAGCTTAACTGTAATGAACACTGAAGCTTTCTTT
cdr3_aa: CASSLTVMNTEAFF
v_call: TRBV7-3
clone_size: NA
d_call: NA
j_call: TRBJ1-1

cdr3_nt: TGTGCCAGCAGCTTAGGAGGAGGCAGCAGCGCTGCCGGCTACACCTTC
cdr3_aa: CASSLGGGSSAAGYTF
v_call: TRBV11-2
clone_size: NA
d_call: NA
j_call: TRBJ1-2

cdr3_nt: TGTGCCAGCAGCCAACCCGGGACCTCCCTTGCCACCGGGGAGCTGTTTTTT
cdr3_aa: CASSQPGTSLATGELFF
v_call: TRBV14
clone_size: NA
d_call: NA
j_call: TRBJ2-2

cdr3_nt: TGCGCCAGCAGTGAAGGCAAAGCCTACGAGCAGTACTTC
cdr3_aa: CASSEGKAYEQYF
v_call: TRBV10-1
clone_size: once
d_call: NA
j_call: TRBJ2-7

cdr3_nt: TGCGCCAGCAGCTTTGTTCCTGGGACAGGGTATACGGTCACTGAAGCTTTCTTT
cdr3_aa: CASSFVPGTGYTVTEAFF
v_call: TRBV5-1
clone_size: once
d_call: TRBD1
j_call: TRBJ1-1

cdr3_nt: TGCAGCGCCGGGACTAGCGGGGGCGATGAGCAGTTCTTC
cdr3_aa: CSAGTSGGDEQFF
v_call: TRBV29-1
clone_size: NA
d_call: TRBD2
j_call: TRBJ2-1

cdr3_nt: TGTGCCAGCTCACCAACGACTTCTCCCAATGAGCAGTTCTTC
cdr3_aa: CASSPTTSPNEQFF
v_call: TRBV18
clone_size: NA
d_call: NA
j_call: TRBJ2-1

cdr3_nt: TGTGCCAGCAGCTCGACTATAGCGGGGGGGCTGACTATAGATACGCAGTATTTT
cdr3_aa: CASSSTIAGGLTIDTQYF
v_call: TRBV7-9
clone_size: NA
d_call: TRBD2
j_call: TRBJ2-3

cdr3_nt: TGTGCCAGCAGTTCCCTCCACAGAAACACCATATATTTT
cdr3_aa: CASSSLHRNTIYF
v_call: TRBV28
clone_size: NA
d_call: NA
j_call: TRBJ1-3

cdr3_nt: TGTGCCAGCAGTCCTGACAGAGGGAGCAATCAGCCCCAGCATTTT
cdr3_aa: CASSPDRGSNQPQHF
v_call: TRBV6-5
clone_size: NA
d_call: NA
j_call: TRBJ1-5

cdr3_nt: TGTGCCTGGAGAGGAAGCGGGGGCTACACCTTC
cdr3_aa: CAWRGSGGYTF
v_call: TRBV30
clone_size: NA
d_call: NA
j_call: TRBJ1-2

cdr3_nt: TGTGCCAGCAGCCAGCTTGAGTCAGGGGGCGGAGGACTGTTTTTT
cdr3_aa: CASSQLESGGGGLFF
v_call: TRBV9
clone_size: NA
d_call: TRBD1
j_call: TRBJ1-4

cdr3_nt: TGTGCCAGCAGGGTGGGGGGCGGCACAGATACGCAGTATTTT
cdr3_aa: CASRVGGGTDTQYF
v_call: TRBV7-9
clone_size: NA
d_call: NA
j_call: TRBJ2-3

cdr3_nt: TGTGCCAGTACTCCGGGACAAAGACTCTACGAGCAGTACTTC
cdr3_aa: CASTPGQRLYEQYF
v_call: TRBV19
clone_size: once
d_call: NA
j_call: TRBJ2-7

cdr3_nt: TGTGCCGCAAAACAGGGGGCCTGCAATCAGCCCCAGCATTTT
cdr3_aa: CAAKQGACNQPQHF
v_call: TRBV21-1
clone_size: NA
d_call: NA
j_call: TRBJ1-5

cdr3_nt: TGTGCCAGCAGCTTAGGCGGGCGACGAGAAGAGACCCAGTACTTC
cdr3_aa: CASSLGGRREETQYF
v_call: TRBV7-2
clone_size: NA
d_call: NA
j_call: TRBJ2-5

cdr3_nt: TGTGCCAGCAGCTTGCTGGCCCGGGACCCTGCCCGAGCTGAAGCTTTCTTT
cdr3_aa: CASSLLARDPARAEAFF
v_call: TRBV5-6
clone_size: once
d_call: NA
j_call: TRBJ1-1

cdr3_nt: TGCGCCAGCAGCTTCGGACAGGGTGATGGTCAGCCCCAGCATTTT
cdr3_aa: CASSFGQGDGQPQHF
v_call: TRBV5-1
clone_size: few
d_call: TRBD1
j_call: TRBJ1-5

cdr3_nt: TGTGCCAGCAGTGGGCAGGGGAACACCGGGGAGCTGTTTTTT
cdr3_aa: CASSGQGNTGELFF
v_call: TRBV27
clone_size: NA
d_call: NA
j_call: TRBJ2-2

cdr3_nt: TGCAGCGTTGTGGGAGCCGGGACAGGTATTGGGTTTGGCACAGATACGCAGTATTTT
cdr3_aa: CSVVGAGTGIGFGTDTQYF
v_call: TRBV29-1
clone_size: NA
d_call: TRBD1
j_call: TRBJ2-3

cdr3_nt: TGTGCCAGCAGTGACTCGAGCGGGGGGGCAGATACGCAGTATTTT
cdr3_aa: CASSDSSGGADTQYF
v_call: TRBV6-4
clone_size: NA
d_call: TRBD2
j_call: TRBJ2-3

cdr3_nt: TGTGCCAGCAGCTCGACTCCTGGGACAGGGGGACACGAGCAGTACTTC
cdr3_aa: CASSSTPGTGGHEQYF
v_call: TRBV5-6
clone_size: NA
d_call: TRBD1
j_call: TRBJ2-7

cdr3_nt: TGTGCCACCTCGGACGGAACGAGCTCCTACAATGAGCAGTTCTTC
cdr3_aa: CATSDGTSSYNEQFF
v_call: TRBV6-1
clone_size: NA
d_call: NA
j_call: TRBJ2-1

cdr3_nt: TGTGCCAGCAGCTCATCTCGAACCCGACCGGTGGACACCATATATTTT
cdr3_aa: CASSSSRTRPVDTIYF
v_call: TRBV5-8
clone_size: NA
d_call: NA
j_call: TRBJ1-3

cdr3_nt: TGTGCCAGAAGTTGTGGCGCCAAGAGCTCCTACGAGCAGTACTTC
cdr3_aa: CARSCGAKSSYEQYF
v_call: TRBV5-3
clone_size: NA
d_call: NA
j_call: TRBJ2-7

cdr3_nt: TGTGCCAGCAGTCTATACTGGACCGCCAACGAGCAGTACTTC
cdr3_aa: CASSLYWTANEQYF
v_call: TRBV27
clone_size: NA
d_call: NA
j_call: TRBJ2-7

cdr3_nt: TGTGCCAGCACCAGAGCGGGGGACTACAATGAGCAGTTCTTC
cdr3_aa: CASTRAGDYNEQFF
v_call: TRBV6-5
clone_size: NA
d_call: TRBD2
j_call: TRBJ2-1

cdr3_nt: TGTGCCAGCAGTCTTCGGAACCAGTGGAATCAGCCCCAGCATTTT
cdr3_aa: CASSLRNQWNQPQHF
v_call: TRBV27
clone_size: few
d_call: NA
j_call: TRBJ1-5

cdr3_nt: TGTGCCAGCCGCCTGTCGGGACGAATCACAGATACGCAGTATTTT
cdr3_aa: CASRLSGRITDTQYF
v_call: TRBV6-4
clone_size: NA
d_call: NA
j_call: TRBJ2-3

cdr3_nt: TGTGCCAGCAGCAGGTCGAATGAAAAACTGTTTTTT
cdr3_aa: CASSRSNEKLFF
v_call: TRBV13
clone_size: NA
d_call: NA
j_call: TRBJ1-4